This T cell receptor (beta chain) originates from a study of blood T cell repertoires in COVID-19. The wider study: Samples representing acute and convalescent COVID-19 were sourced from the United States, Italy and Spain. PBMCs, B-cell-depleted T cells, or T cells were the source of the cDNA or gDNA that made up the material.

This clone was seen a single time. Study processing details: Reference gene primers were amplified, and this amplification served to estimate nucleated cell counts. The table came from immunoSEQ multiplex PCR; TCRdb's copy has only in-frame clones and leaves some out. V and J calls and clone size are those listed in that table; D and trimming were worked out from the DNA. The sample has some 87,000 clones, 83% seen once; the top ten hold about 42%. Germline loops: CDR1 SNHLY, CDR2 FYNNEI. V lost 8 bases to trimming and J lost 3 bases, with 11 bases between them. This CDR3 has 13 residues. The origin of this receptor is an elderly man with active or convalescent COVID-19. The chain carries TRBV2 and TRBJ1-5; weak D call: TRBD1 (5 bases). Sequenced input: peripheral blood. The CDR3 DNA is TGTGCCAGCGCCCAGGGTATCAATCAGCCCCAGCATTTT. Its translation: CASAQGINQPQHF. The full variable domain, its missing parts supplied by reference TRBV2 and TRBJ1-5, is EPEVTQTPSHQVTQMGQEVILRCVPISNHLYFYWYRQILGQKVEFLVSFYNNEISEKSEIFDDQFSVERPDGSNFTLKIRSTKLEDSAMYFCASAQGINQPQHFGDGTRLSIL.